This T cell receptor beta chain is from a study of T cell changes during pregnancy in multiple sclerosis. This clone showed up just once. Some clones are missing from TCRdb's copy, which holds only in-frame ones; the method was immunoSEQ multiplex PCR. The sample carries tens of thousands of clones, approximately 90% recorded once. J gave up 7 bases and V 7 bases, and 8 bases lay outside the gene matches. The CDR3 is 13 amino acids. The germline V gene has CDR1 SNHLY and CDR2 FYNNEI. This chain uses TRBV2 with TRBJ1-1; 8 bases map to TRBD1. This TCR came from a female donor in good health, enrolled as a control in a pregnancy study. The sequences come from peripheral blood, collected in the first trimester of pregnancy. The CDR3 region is CASNFDRGLEAFF. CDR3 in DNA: TGTGCCAGCAATTTTGACAGGGGCCTTGAAGCTTTCTTT.